The following is a TCR beta chain sequence with its context. Participants reported their clinical history, and cohort assignment relied on those reports. Donors in Cohort 3 who had recovered were those with two negative PCRs, healthcare professional clearance, or resolution of their symptoms. This specimen belongs to a study of blood T cell repertoires in COVID-19. Measured with immunoSEQ multiplex PCR; TCRdb has only the in-frame clones, and not every one. This sample has approximately 300,000 clones, with about 90% found just once. Sequencing was performed on PBMCs or T cells enriched from blood (not recorded which). The source is a woman aged 30 to 39 who had recovered from COVID-19.

The CDR3 region is CSALSSYEQYF. CDR3 DNA: TGCAGTGCTCTTAGCTCCTACGAGCAGTACTTC. The chain employs TRBV20-1 and TRBJ2-7; the D is unclear. CDR1 is DFQATT, CDR2 SNEGSKA, per germline (reference sequence). V was shortened by 5 bases and J by 0 bases, with 5 bases between the two germline ends. The CDR3 is 11 amino acids.